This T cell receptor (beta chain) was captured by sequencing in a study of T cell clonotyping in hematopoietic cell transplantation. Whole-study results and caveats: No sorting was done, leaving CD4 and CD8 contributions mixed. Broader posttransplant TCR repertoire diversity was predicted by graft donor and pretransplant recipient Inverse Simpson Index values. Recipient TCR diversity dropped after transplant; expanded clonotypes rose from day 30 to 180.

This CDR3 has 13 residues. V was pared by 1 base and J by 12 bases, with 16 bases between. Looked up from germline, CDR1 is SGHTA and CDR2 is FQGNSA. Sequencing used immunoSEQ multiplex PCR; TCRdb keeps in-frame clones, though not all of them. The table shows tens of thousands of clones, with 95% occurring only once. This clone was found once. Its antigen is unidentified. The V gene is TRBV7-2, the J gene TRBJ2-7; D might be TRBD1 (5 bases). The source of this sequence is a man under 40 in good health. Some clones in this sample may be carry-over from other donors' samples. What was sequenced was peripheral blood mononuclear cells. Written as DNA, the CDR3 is TGTGCCAGCAGCTTAGAGGGGCCGCCTACCCGGTACTTC. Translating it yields CASSLEGPPTRYF.